The subject of this entry is one TCR beta chain. Its antigen has not been determined. No quality values exist for individual bases; no much larger clone is one base distant. Trimming takes 0 bases from V and 3 bases from J, and the germline ends sit 12 bases apart. The CDR3, cysteine through phenylalanine, is 16 amino acids long. Just the 48-base CDR3 DNA is kept, in frame starting at base 1. The CDR1 and CDR2 encoded by the germline V gene are MGHRA and YSYEKL. This sample was included in a study of cytomegalovirus exposure and HLA in healthy donors (dated by TCRdb to 2016 to 2017). Looking at the study overall: According to an earlier analysis of 587 of the donors, about 179 million T cells yielded roughly 100 million unique TCR beta sequences and 276 Gb of sequence data. Donor age, sex, ethnicity and CMV serostatus were compiled together with the repertoire data. Of the approximately 400 genotyped donors, roughly 85% fell in the genetic ancestry cluster associated with self-reported Caucasian donors. Genome-wide SNP genotypes for about three fifths of the roughly 700 donors were used in a later genetic analysis, which treated that subset as a discovery cohort. HLA typing included class I and class II loci at four-digit resolution. An earlier analysis of some 500 of the donors applied high-throughput TCR beta sequencing to assess whether each TCR beta V gene segment acted as functional or pseudogenic. The study combined high-throughput TCR immunosequencing, statistical association of individual TCRs with disease status, and machine learning to predict cytomegalovirus infection status. In a later analysis, previously published TCR beta repertoires from 600 to 850 donors were re-analyzed and high-resolution HLA genotyping was added so that TCR occurrence patterns could be studied. The study aimed to test whether signatures of past pathogen exposure could be identified by cataloging public T cell receptors. Typing coverage varied by locus: 629-630 donors for A, B, C, DRB1 and DQB1; approximately 500 for DQA1; around 610 for DPA1; 450 to 480 for DPB1. Four or five DR-DQ haplotypes were treated as single units for association and clustering because of strong linkage in the cohort. In addition to the first cohort of 650 to 800 subjects, a separate validation cohort of about 120 different subjects was used. Across approximately 420 genotyped donors of the cohort, an average of roughly 200,000 unique TCR beta nucleotide sequences per donor were sequenced, and approximately 17% of those sequences were non-productive. About 300 gigabases of sequencing data and approximately 85 million unique TCR sequences were included in an early release covering several hundred HLA-typed donors. Rather than drawing on any new phenotypic data, the later analysis identified candidate immune exposures from TCR beta sequences and the way those sequences occurred across donors. Every repertoire in the discovery cohort had been generated on one and the same sequencing platform. The T cell repertoires of about 700 subjects were profiled by immunosequencing and related to cytomegalovirus serostatus. Study-wide conclusions, independent of this receptor: The classifier was reported to diagnose cytomegalovirus status with high specificity and sensitivity in both the original cohort and the validation cohort. A further reported finding was that TCR beta sequences accurately predicted the HLA-A and HLA-B alleles for most subjects in the first cohort. Because counts were too low, approximately 18 rarely observed V segments, including chromosome 9 orphons, were excluded from the earlier analysis of some 590 of the donors. The study listed around 160 TCR beta chains as associated with cytomegalovirus. A later genetic analysis associated a missense DCLRE1C variant with V-gene and J-gene trimming of TCR beta chains, and an independent cohort replicated the association. Some IMGT-functional V segments, including TRBV6-2 and TRBV6-3, could not be told apart with the 87-base-pair reads, so those segments were excluded. Immune exposure information for the cohort was limited to CMV serostatus. A few of the identified cytomegalovirus-associated TCR beta chains were confirmed in vitro to be specific for cytomegalovirus antigens. An earlier analysis of around 540 of the donors showed that most TCR beta V segments appeared in productive rearrangements either about 87% or about 30% of the time, which broadly matched IMGT annotations. In this cohort, only TCR beta chains were sequenced, and detectable features were limited by the absence of alpha or paired-chain data. The authors suggested that the approach could potentially be extended to other disease states and immunological phenotypes. Because some donors lacked HLA typing at each locus, the association tests relied only on the typed subset. In a later analysis, several top co-occurrence clusters were reported to appear linked to parvovirus B19, influenza, CMV and Epstein-Barr virus. While some public TCRs were present in many individuals, most TCR sequences turned up only very rarely across donors. Presence/absence analyses assumed roughly uniform sequencing depth across donors, an assumption that may not hold. Specific HLA alleles were associated with around 18,000 TCR beta sequences at a false discovery rate of 0.05 in a later analysis. In a later genetic analysis, fewer N-insertions in productive TCRs were reported among donors in an Asian-associated ancestry cluster than the approximately 630-donor mean. A group of highly shared sequence variants was considered likely to be a technical artifact of the sequencing pipeline. Correlated functional status among segregating V segments might be attributable to linkage disequilibrium, but an unknown experimental factor could not be ruled out. Strong co-occurrence of HLA alleles, especially DR and DQ, made assigning TCR associations to individual alleles difficult. In a later analysis, HLA-associated TCR beta chains were found to be more clonally expanded and to have lower generation probabilities than equally common non-associated chains. A later analysis found that most CMV-associated TCR beta chains appeared HLA-restricted, with HLA associations seemingly driven largely by CMV exposure. A later analysis found that TCR association rates varied across HLA loci, with DRB1 alleles showing the most associated TCRs and HLA-C alleles the fewest.

The receptor library was made with the immunoSEQ multiplex PCR assay. A mixture of 60 forward primers for TCR Vbeta segments and 13 reverse primers for TCR Jbeta segments was used in the multiplex PCR. The CDR3 region of rearranged TCR beta genes was amplified from genomic DNA by a multiplex PCR assay. The Illumina HiSeq System was used to sequence the amplified TCR beta libraries as 87-base-pair reads. The authors' pipeline ran thus. Across the roughly 640 repertoires, a later analysis counted approximately 75 million unique TCR beta chains, roughly 11 million of which were shared by at least two donors. Raw reads were error-corrected and collapsed into unique sequences by a nearest-neighbor algorithm in which closely related sequences were merged to remove PCR and sequencing errors. Alignment of CDR3 sequences to IMGT reference sequences was used to assign V, D and J gene segments. For a sequence to be retained, at least a six-nucleotide match to both a V gene segment and a J gene segment was required. A rearrangement was called productive if the CDR3 had no stop codons and remained in frame with V and J, and every other rearrangement was called non-productive. CDR3 was defined by IMGT convention, running from the second conserved V-encoded cysteine to the conserved J-encoded phenylalanine. The earlier analysis of fewer than 750 of the donors excluded sequences that lacked an unambiguous match to a single V gene segment. In an earlier analysis of a few hundred of the donors, V segments were called functional above 56.7% productive rearrangements and were called segregating when the between-donor standard deviation exceeded 5%. To diagnose cytomegalovirus status from the catalog of TCR beta chain sequences, a statistical classification framework was built. V and J gene assignment, in a later analysis, came from comparing TCR nucleotide sequences with IMGT/GENE-DB human TR gene sequences. A later analysis assigned CDR3 sequences and most-parsimonious VDJ recombination scenarios with the TCRdist pipeline. In a later analysis, every TCR beta chain was defined by the combination of its CDR3 amino acid sequence and its V-gene family, and reads without a unique V-gene family were dropped. As a way to deal with suspected cross-contamination and a sequencing artifact, a later analysis dropped roughly 600 nucleotide sequences that were highly shared and had low generation probability. In a later analysis, a clonal expansion index for each public chain was calculated from normalized within-repertoire ranks of inferred template counts. In a later analysis, generation probabilities were computed with a VDJ recombination model fitted to out-of-frame rearrangements, and the resulting probabilities were checked against IGoR. A later analysis scored TCR-TCR, TCR-HLA and TCR-CMV co-occurrence with hypergeometric tests, applying a repertoire-size bias correction to TCR pairs. To estimate false discovery rates, a later analysis permuted the HLA or CMV assignments 20 times. In a later analysis, co-occurring TCRs were grouped with DBSCAN, and TCRdist sequence similarity was added when clustering was performed within HLA-allele-positive subsets. For co-occurrence clustering, repertoires with fewer than 30,000 or more than 120,000 public chains were excluded, along with roughly five repertoires with anomalous nucleotide sharing. TCRdb retrieved this table from immuneACCESS and kept in-frame rearrangements only. Not all clones are present; in checked studies, unresolved V genes account for under half, and no reason is known for the remainder. V and J calls and clone size are copied from that table; D and trimming were computed from the DNA. The sample yields about 43,000 clones; around 64% were counted once. Of the sample, about 8.7% is held by the ten largest clones.

The cohort was made up of approximately 670 healthy bone marrow donors. At the time of sampling, every cohort member was nominally healthy, though immune exposures that went unrecorded were likely present. CMV serostatus was positive for 250 to 300 and negative for 352 of the 666 cohort members, and was not recorded for this donor. A peripheral blood sample was collected from each donor, and TCR beta sequencing was performed on peripheral blood mononuclear cells. Genomic DNA extraction from the blood cell samples was performed with the Qiagen DNeasy Blood Extraction Kit. The rearrangement combines TRBV4-1 with TRBJ1-5; no D gene can be assigned with confidence. The TCR was taken from a human donor in good health. Source material: PBMCs. The CDR3 here reads CASSQDAVQVNQPQHF. The sequence in DNA is TGCGCCAGCAGCCAAGATGCGGTTCAAGTCAATCAGCCCCAGCATTTT.